A selection of T cell receptor beta chains follows, all from one sample in a study of cytomegalovirus exposure and HLA in healthy donors. Here immunoSEQ multiplex PCR was the method, and the copy in TCRdb shows in-frame clones only, minus some. The table has some 110,000 clones, roughly 82% seen once. What was sequenced was PBMCs. The source is a woman aged 40 to 49 in good health and CMV-seropositive. Each CDR3 is given with its conserved first and last residue. D genes are given only for firm matches. Rows give clone size only sometimes, using once, few, many, or a class for an expanded clone.

>TRBV20-1|TRBJ2-7|-|-
CSAGQNYEQYF
TGCAGTGCAGGACAGAACTACGAGCAGTACTTC
>TRBV21-1|TRBJ1-2|-|-
CASSKWVSQQGPDNYGYTF
TGTGCCAGCAGCAAATGGGTCTCCCAACAGGGCCCGGACAACTATGGCTACACCTTC
>TRBV18|TRBJ2-1|few|-
CASTYRDVQFF
TGTGCCAGCACCTACAGGGATGTGCAGTTCTTC
>TRBV28|TRBJ1-5|-|-
CATRAQGDQPQHF
TGTGCCACCAGGGCCCAGGGCGATCAGCCCCAGCATTTT
>TRBV7-3|TRBJ2-5|-|TRBD1
CASSPAGGSQETQYF
TGTGCCAGCAGCCCGGCAGGGGGTTCCCAAGAGACCCAGTACTTC
>TRBV10-3|TRBJ1-5|-|TRBD1
CAISAGQGNQPQHF
TGTGCCATCAGTGCCGGACAGGGTAATCAGCCCCAGCATTTT
>TRBV15|TRBJ1-3|-|TRBD1
CATSQGGLAGNTIYF
TGTGCCACCAGCCAAGGGGGCTTGGCGGGAAACACCATATATTTT
>TRBV19|TRBJ1-1|-|-
CASSRRGTVDTEAFF
TGTGCCAGTAGTAGGCGGGGAACGGTCGACACTGAAGCTTTCTTT
>TRBV29-1|TRBJ1-2|-|TRBD1
CSVTGGLGYTF
TGCAGCGTTACAGGGGGCCTCGGCTACACCTTC
>TRBV5-1|TRBJ2-7|once|-
CASSFNGQNYEQYF
TGCGCCAGCAGCTTTAATGGACAGAACTACGAGCAGTACTTC
>TRBV19|TRBJ2-6|-|TRBD1
CASSPGGTGANVLTF
TGTGCCAGTAGTCCAGGGGGAACTGGGGCCAACGTCCTGACTTTC
>TRBV30|TRBJ2-7|once|TRBD2
CAWSRTSGAYEQYF
TGTGCCTGGAGTAGGACTAGCGGGGCCTACGAGCAGTACTTC
>TRBV12-5|TRBJ1-2|-|-
CASGFRLVDYGYTF
TGTGCTAGTGGTTTCCGTCTCGTAGACTATGGCTACACCTTC
>TRBV19|TRBJ2-1|once|TRBD2
CASRLAGSSYNEQFF
TGTGCCAGTAGGCTAGCGGGGTCTTCCTACAATGAGCAGTTCTTC
>TRBV7-3|TRBJ2-7|-|TRBD2
CASSLASSGLYEQYF
TGTGCCAGCAGCTTAGCGTCTAGCGGACTATACGAGCAGTACTTC
>TRBV28|TRBJ2-6|-|-
CATISGGSGANVLTF
TGTGCCACCATAAGTGGGGGGTCTGGGGCCAACGTCCTGACTTTC
>TRBV6-5|TRBJ1-2|-|-
CASRVGGRANYGYTF
TGTGCCAGCAGAGTTGGGGGGAGGGCTAACTATGGCTACACCTTC
>TRBV7-3|TRBJ2-2|-|-
CASSLRQGGTGELFF
TGTGCCAGCAGCTTAAGGCAGGGCGGCACCGGGGAGCTGTTTTTT
>TRBV28|TRBJ2-7|-|TRBD2
CASSSRGGLAGGPYEQYF
TGTGCCAGCAGTTCGAGGGGGGGGCTAGCGGGAGGGCCGTACGAGCAGTACTTC
>TRBV28|TRBJ1-2|-|TRBD1
CASRTGGFGGYTF
TGTGCCAGCAGGACAGGGGGCTTTGGTGGCTACACCTTC